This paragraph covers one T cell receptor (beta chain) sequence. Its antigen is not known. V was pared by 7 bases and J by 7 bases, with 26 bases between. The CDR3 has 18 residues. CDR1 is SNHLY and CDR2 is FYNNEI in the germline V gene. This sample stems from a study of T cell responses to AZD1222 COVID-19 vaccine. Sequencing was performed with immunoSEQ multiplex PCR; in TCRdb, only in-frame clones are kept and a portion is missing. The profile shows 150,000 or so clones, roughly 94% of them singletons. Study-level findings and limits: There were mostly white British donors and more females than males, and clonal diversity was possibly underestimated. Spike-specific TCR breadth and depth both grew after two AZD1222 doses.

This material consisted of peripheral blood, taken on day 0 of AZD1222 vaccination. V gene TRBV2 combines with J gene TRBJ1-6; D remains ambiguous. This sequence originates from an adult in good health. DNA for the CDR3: TGTGCCAGCATTGGGTCCCACACGGGAACCTCGAGAAATTCACCCCTCCACTTT. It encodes CASIGSHTGTSRNSPLHF.